This T cell receptor beta chain appears in the sequencing data of a study of response to subunit inactivated influenza vaccine. General observations from the study: Authors suggested seasonal influenza vaccinations each recruit few new T cells.

V shed 3 bases and J shed 1 base, with 6 bases lying between them. The CDR3 loop spans 13 amino acids. MiXCR, run by TCRdb on the RT-PCR reads, gives a single entry per CDR3 protein. This sample has hundreds of thousands of distinct CDR3 sequences, with about 15% found just once. This clonotype occurred a few times. Antigen unknown. This TCR was sampled from a man over 45 who received an inactivated influenza vaccine. The specimen was PBMCs from blood, collected roughly 2 weeks before vaccination. The chain couples TRBV12-3 or TRBV12-4 to TRBJ1-1, with D unresolved. CDR3 sequence reads: CASSFEGNTEAFF. CDR3 in DNA: TGTGCCAGCAGTTTCGAAGGGAACACTGAAGCTTTCTTT.